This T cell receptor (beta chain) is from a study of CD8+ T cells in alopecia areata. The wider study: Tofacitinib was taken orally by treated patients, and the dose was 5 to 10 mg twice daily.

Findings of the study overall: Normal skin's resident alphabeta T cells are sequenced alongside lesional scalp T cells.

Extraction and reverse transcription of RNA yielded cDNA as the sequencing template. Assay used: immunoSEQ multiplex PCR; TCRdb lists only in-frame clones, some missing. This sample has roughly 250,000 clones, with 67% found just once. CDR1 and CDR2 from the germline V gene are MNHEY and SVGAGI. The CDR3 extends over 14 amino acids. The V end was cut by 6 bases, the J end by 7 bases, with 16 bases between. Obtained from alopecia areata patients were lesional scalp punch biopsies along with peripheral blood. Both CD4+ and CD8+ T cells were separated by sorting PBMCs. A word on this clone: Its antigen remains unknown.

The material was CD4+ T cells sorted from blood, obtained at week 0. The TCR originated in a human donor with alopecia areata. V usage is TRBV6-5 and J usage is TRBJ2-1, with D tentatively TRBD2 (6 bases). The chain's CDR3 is CASSLTPGVNEQFF. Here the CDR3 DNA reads TGTGCCAGCAGCCTCACTCCGGGGGTTAATGAGCAGTTCTTC.